This TCR beta chain was retrieved from a study of response to subunit inactivated influenza vaccine. Study outcomes and limitations: Authors suggested that a seasonal influenza vaccination recruits few new T cells each time.

Losses at the gene ends were 0 bases for V and 5 bases for J; bases not matched to a gene: 7. This CDR3 region has 16 residues. CDR1 is LGHNA, CDR2 YNFKEQ, per germline. TCRdb independently ran MiXCR on the RT-PCR reads; one entry per CDR3 protein. This sample has 500,000 to 600,000 distinct CDR3 sequences; 7.6% occur once, and the top ten carry 10% to 15%. In the case of this clonotype: Its antigen is not identified.

This clonotype was sampled from a man aged 50 to 69 who received an inactivated influenza vaccine. The rearrangement uses TRBV4-2 and TRBJ2-7, with 10 bases lining up with TRBD1. The sample consisted of PBMCs from blood, taken less than 30 months after vaccination. The CDR3 spells CASSQEAADRGNEQYF. For the CDR3, the DNA is TGTGCCAGCAGCCAAGAAGCTGCGGACAGGGGGAACGAGCAGTACTTC.